This T cell receptor beta chain came from a study of tissue T cells after allogeneic stem cell transplantation. Whole-study findings and limits: Blood and spleen captured only part of the tissue TCR repertoire. Anatomically similar tissues had similar TCR repertoires within each patient. Sampling depth was limited, and the cohort was small and clinically varied.

V lost 3 bases, J lost 2 bases, and 5 bases stayed unmatched. Germline loops: CDR1 LGHNA, CDR2 YSYQKL. This CDR3 is 15 amino acids long. Survey-depth TCRbeta CDR3 sequencing reported V/J genes and productive frequencies. The repertoire was sequenced with immunoSEQ multiplex PCR; TCRdb's copy has only in-frame clones and lacks some. The sample yields about 2,400 clones, 60% to 75% seen once. About this clone itself: Antigen unknown. Any gene name here is a mouse gene name. The read falls 1 residue short of the CDR3 end, and the missing part is taken from the germline J gene.

The chain recombines TRBV2 with TRBJ2-4; 7 bases map to TRBD1. Sequenced sample: gut tissue. The TCR sequence derives from a female BALB/c mouse in good health. The strain's MHC: H2-d. The CDR3: CASSHPGQHQNTLYF. CDR3 DNA (partial): TGTGCCAGCAGCCATCCGGGACAGCATCAAAACACCTTGTAC.